A selection of T cell receptor beta chains follows, all from one sample in a study of technical replicates of blood from a handful of donors. Clones were read by immunoSEQ multiplex PCR, and TCRdb kept only the in-frame ones, dropping some. The profile shows roughly 68,000 clones, almost 95% of them singletons. Source material: T cells isolated from PBMCs. These receptors all come from a human donor in good health. CDR3s include the opening cysteine and the closing phenylalanine or tryptophan. The order of the fields is D gene, clone size, CDR3 length, J gene, V gene, CDR3 DNA, CDR3 protein. D genes are given only for firm matches. The size field is filled for only some rows; it gives once, few, many or a size class.

D: -
size: -
length: 14
J: TRBJ2-1
V: TRBV4-1
DNA: TGCGCCAGCAGCCAAGACCGGAGGTACAATGAGCAGTTCTTC
CDR3: CASSQDRRYNEQFF

D: -
size: few
length: 11
J: TRBJ1-1
V: TRBV6-5
DNA: TGTGCCAGCAGCCAAACAGGCGAGGCTTTCTTT
CDR3: CASSQTGEAFF

D: -
size: -
length: 13
J: TRBJ2-1
V: TRBV5-1
DNA: TGCGCCAGCAGCTTGAGACCGGAGTTAGGACAGTTCTTC
CDR3: CASSLRPELGQFF

D: TRBD1
size: once
length: 18
J: TRBJ1-3
V: TRBV9
DNA: TGTGCCAGCAGCGAACCAGGGGGCACGAGGATGCAAGGAAACACCATATATTTT
CDR3: CASSEPGGTRMQGNTIYF

D: TRBD1
size: once
length: 14
J: TRBJ1-1
V: TRBV14
DNA: TGTGCCAGCAGCCAGCCGGGACAGGGCGCTGAAGCTTTCTTT
CDR3: CASSQPGQGAEAFF

D: TRBD1
size: few
length: 15
J: TRBJ1-1
V: TRBV5-1
DNA: TGCGCCAGCAGCTTAGTTCCAGGGGGAAACACTGAAGCTTTCTTT
CDR3: CASSLVPGGNTEAFF

D: -
size: -
length: 14
J: TRBJ1-2
V: TRBV5-1
DNA: TGCGCCAGCAGCCCGGACAGAAGAGACTATGGCTACACCTTC
CDR3: CASSPDRRDYGYTF

D: TRBD2
size: -
length: 16
J: TRBJ2-1
V: TRBV4-1
DNA: TGCGCCAGCAGCCAAGTAACTAGCGGGAGAGGGAATGAGCAGTTCTTC
CDR3: CASSQVTSGRGNEQFF

D: -
size: -
length: 14
J: TRBJ1-5
V: TRBV2
DNA: TGTGCCAGCAACCGGGGGGGTAGCAATCAGCCCCAGCATTTT
CDR3: CASNRGGSNQPQHF

D: TRBD2
size: -
length: 14
J: TRBJ2-7
V: TRBV5-1
DNA: TGCGCCAGCAGCGACTCACCGGGAGGGTCCGAGCAGTACTTC
CDR3: CASSDSPGGSEQYF

D: -
size: -
length: 15
J: TRBJ1-2
V: TRBV4-3
DNA: TGCGCCAGCAGCCAAGATCGGGCAGGGTACTATGGCTACACCTTC
CDR3: CASSQDRAGYYGYTF

D: TRBD1
size: -
length: 14
J: TRBJ2-1
V: TRBV11-2
DNA: TGTGCCAGCAGCTTAGTTTCAGGGGGCGGTGAGCAGTTCTTC
CDR3: CASSLVSGGGEQFF

D: -
size: -
length: 13
J: TRBJ1-1
V: TRBV30
DNA: TGTGCCTGGAGCGGACAGTTGAACACTGAAGCTTTCTTT
CDR3: CAWSGQLNTEAFF